This T cell receptor beta chain was recovered during a study of CD8+ T cells in alopecia areata. Study-level background: Each recipient was a 7-10-week-old female C3H/HeJ mouse given skin from an approximately 6-13-month-old C3H/HeJ donor with spontaneous alopecia.

Trimming cost V 3 bases and J 3 bases; bases outside gene matches: 7. The CDR3 is 16 residues long. The germline CDR1 and CDR2 sequences are NNHDY and SYVADS. It was cDNA, reverse transcribed from extracted RNA, that served as the sequencing template. The assay was immunoSEQ multiplex PCR, and TCRdb's table has in-frame clones only and misses some. Observed in the sample are under 3,500 clones, none of them singletons. With respect to this clone: Its specificity is unknown. Mouse germline and gene names are used. The CDR3 end falls 4 residues outside the read, so it is completed with the germline J gene.

Study-wide results and limits: Greater clonality was observed in lesional scalp samples, especially alopecia totalis/universalis, versus normal scalp.

The sequence was obtained from a C3H/HeJ mouse with alopecia areata. The mouse strain carries the MHC haplotype H2-k. Sequenced: lesional skin. The chain couples TRBV13-3 to TRBJ2-2; 8 bases align to TRBD1. The CDR3 loop reads CASSAPRGRDTGQLYF. Incomplete CDR3 DNA: TGTGCCAGCAGTGCCCCCAGGGGGCGCGACACCGGG.